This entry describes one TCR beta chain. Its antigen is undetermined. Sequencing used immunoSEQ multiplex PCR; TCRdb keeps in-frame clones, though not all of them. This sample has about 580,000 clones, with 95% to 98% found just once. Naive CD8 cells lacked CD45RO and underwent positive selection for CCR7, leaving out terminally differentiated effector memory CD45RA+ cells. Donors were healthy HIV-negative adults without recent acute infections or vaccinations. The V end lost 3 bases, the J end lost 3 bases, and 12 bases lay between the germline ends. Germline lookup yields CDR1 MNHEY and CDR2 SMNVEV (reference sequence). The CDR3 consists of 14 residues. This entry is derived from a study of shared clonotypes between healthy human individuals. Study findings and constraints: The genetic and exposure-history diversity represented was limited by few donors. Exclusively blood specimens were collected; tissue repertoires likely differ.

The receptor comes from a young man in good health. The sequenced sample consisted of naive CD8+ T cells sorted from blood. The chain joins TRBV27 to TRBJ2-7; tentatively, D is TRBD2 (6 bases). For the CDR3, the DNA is TGTGCCAGCAGTTTTCGAGGGAGGAGCTACGAGCAGTACTTC. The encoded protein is CASSFRGRSYEQYF.